A single sample is the source of the 16 T cell receptor beta chains below, sequenced in a study of vaccination effects on CD4 cells after COVID-19. The antigens for these receptors are not known. CD4+ T cells specific for antigen were expanded with viral peptide pools by the ViraFEST assay before sequencing. CD4+ T cells were isolated after around 10 days of culture. Each participant received a vaccine that was either BNT162b2 or mRNA-1273, given as two doses. Here immunoSEQ multiplex PCR was the method, and the copy in TCRdb shows in-frame clones only, minus some. Among around 32,000 clones listed, around three quarters were seen once. The material was CD4+ T cells from PBMCs cultured with HCoV-229E spike peptides, obtained after COVID-19 vaccination. Receptors were obtained from a human donor who received a COVID-19 vaccine.

The chain couples TRBV6-6 to TRBJ2-7; no definite D call. The germline gives CDR1 MNHNY, CDR2 SVGAGI (reference sequence). The CDR3 is 13 amino acids. V lost 7 bases and J lost 2, with 12 bases in between. CDR3: CASNRRNTYEQYF. In nucleotides, the CDR3 is TGTGCCAGCAATAGACGGAATACCTACGAGCAGTACTTC.

The V gene is TRBV7-2, the J gene TRBJ2-5; 12 positions agree with TRBD2. Per germline, CDR1 SGHTA and CDR2 FQGNSA. This CDR3 has 15 amino acids. The V segment lost 8 bases and the J segment 1 base; nucleotides outside the gene matches: 5. CDR3 in DNA: TGTGCCAGCCGGGGACTAGCGGGCATCCAAGAGACCCAGTACTTC. Translated: CASRGLAGIQETQYF.

The chain joins TRBV5-1 to TRBJ1-6, with 9 bases matching TRBD1. Unmatched junction bases numbered 11, after V lost 2 bases and J lost 8 bases. There are 17 residues in the CDR3. The germline V gene has CDR1 SGHRS and CDR2 YFSETQ. In nucleotides, the CDR3 is TGCGCCAGCAGCTTAGCGGACAGGGGAATCGGATATTCACCCCTCCACTTT. Translating gives CASSLADRGIGYSPLHF.

V usage is TRBV6-5 and J usage is TRBJ2-2; D is perhaps TRBD1 (6 bases). Germline CDR1 is MNHEY and CDR2 is SVGAGI. The ends were cut back, 6 bases at V and 1 base at J, with 9 bases in the middle. CDR3 size: 14 residues. CDR3 in amino acids: CASSYRENTGELFF. The DNA of the CDR3 is TGTGCCAGCAGCTACAGGGAGAACACCGGGGAGCTGTTTTTT.

The rearrangement uses TRBV27 and TRBJ2-5, with 7 bases fitting TRBD1. The CDR3 has 17 residues. V lost 1 base, J lost 4 bases, and 12 bases stayed unmatched. Germline-derived CDR1 and CDR2 are MNHEY and SMNVEV (reference sequence). The CDR3 here is CASSLWGQRPDRETQYF. The CDR3 DNA reads TGTGCCAGCAGTTTATGGGGACAGAGACCCGATAGAGAGACCCAGTACTTC.

The CDR3 region has the DNA TGTGCCACCTCCTTCGCGGATCAAGAGACCCAGTACTTC. It specifies CATSFADQETQYF. This sequence joins TRBV6-5 and TRBJ2-5, with unresolved D. V was cut by 10 bases and J by 2 bases, with 14 bases left in between. The CDR3 sequence is 13 residues long. Germline V gene lookup returns CDR1 MNHEY and CDR2 SVGAGI.

This clone has only a few counts. The CDR3 region has the DNA TGCGCCAGCAGCCAGCGGGCGTACAATGAGCAGTTCTTC. Translating gives CASSQRAYNEQFF. V gene TRBV5-1 combines with J gene TRBJ2-1; TRBD2 might be the D (6 bases). This CDR3 is 13 amino acids long. CDR1 is SGHRS, CDR2 YFSETQ, per germline. The V end lost 4 bases, the J end lost 4 bases, and 9 bases lay between the germline ends.

This chain links TRBV3-1 (or the pseudogene TRBV3-2) with TRBJ2-3; D is perhaps TRBD2 (5 bases). The V and J ends lost 4 bases and 3 bases respectively, with 11 bases between them. Germline V gene sequence: CDR1 LGHDT, CDR2 YNNKEL (reference sequence). This CDR3 is built from 14 residues. The DNA of the CDR3 is TGTGCCAGCAGCCCACTAGGTACAACAGATACGCAGTATTTT. Translating gives CASSPLGTTDTQYF.

The chain has TRBV5-1 and TRBJ1-2; weak D call: TRBD1 (5 bases). V lost 5 bases to trimming and J lost 4 bases, with 12 bases between them. The V gene's germline CDR1 is SGHRS and CDR2 YFSETQ. This CDR3 contains 13 residues. The DNA of the CDR3 is TGCGCCAGCAGTCCCAGGGATACCTATGGCTACACCTTC. As protein: CASSPRDTYGYTF.

The chain uses TRBV7-8 and TRBJ1-1, with D tentatively TRBD1 (5 bases). V shed 1 base and J shed 1 base, with 10 bases lying between them. Germline V lookup: CDR1 SGHVS, CDR2 FQNEAQ. CDR3 length: 15 amino acids. The CDR3 sequence: CASSLERTGNTEAFF. In DNA, the CDR3 is TGTGCCAGCAGCTTAGAACGTACAGGGAACACTGAAGCTTTCTTT.

This clone has only a few counts. The chain carries TRBV11-3 and TRBJ2-3; 9 bases match TRBD2. The CDR3 has 15 amino acids. After removal of 1 base from V and 1 base from J, the junction contained 0 bases not matched to a gene. Germline CDR1 SGHNT, CDR2 YENEEA. This CDR3 reads CASSLVAGGTDTQYF. CDR3 nucleotides: TGTGCCAGCAGCTTAGTAGCGGGGGGCACAGATACGCAGTATTTT. Full variable domain (rest looked up from reference TRBV11-3 and TRBJ2-3): EAGVVQSPRYKIIEKKQPVAFWCNPISGHNTLYWYLQNLGQGPELLIRYENEEAVDDSQLPKDRFSAERLKGVDSTLKIQPAELGDSAVYLCASSLVAGGTDTQYFGPGTRLTVL.

The rearrangement joins TRBV18 to TRBJ1-3; D is unresolved. The CDR3 consists of 16 residues. The V end lost 5 bases, the J end lost 0 bases, and 14 bases lay between the germline ends. Germline lookup yields CDR1 KGHSH and CDR2 LQKENI. The CDR3 is CASSSQTSISGNTIYF. CDR3 DNA: TGTGCCAGCTCAAGCCAGACGTCAATCTCTGGAAACACCATATATTTT.

The gene calls are TRBV5-1 and TRBJ2-4; TRBD2 is a possible D gene (6 bases). CDR1 and CDR2 from the germline V gene are SGHRS and YFSETQ. V dropped 6 bases and J dropped 0 bases, with 13 bases sitting between them. This CDR3 comprises 15 residues. CDR3 region: CASKEGTGAKNIQYF. DNA of the CDR3: TGCGCCAGCAAGGAGGGAACAGGAGCCAAAAACATTCAGTACTTC.

This clone was seen more than once but under ten times. The chain carries TRBV5-1 and TRBJ2-1, with D possibly called TRBD1 or TRBD2 (5 bases each). The CDR3 is 15 amino acids. CDR1 is SGHRS and CDR2 is YFSETQ in the germline V gene. Trimming removed 4 bases at V and 2 bases at J, with 13 bases between. CDR3 nucleotides: TGCGCCAGCAGCCTTGTAGGGGAGACCTACAATGAGCAGTTCTTC. Translated, it gives CASSLVGETYNEQFF.

This chain joins TRBV5-5 and TRBJ1-5; weak D call: TRBD1 (6 bases). CDR3 size: 14 residues. Trimming left V 2 bases short and J 7 bases short, with 13 bases between. CDR1 and CDR2 (germline): SGHKS, YYEKEE (reference sequence). The CDR3 loop is CASSLSGTSQPQHF. CDR3 sequence (DNA): TGTGCCAGCAGCTTATCCGGGACAAGCCAGCCCCAGCATTTT.

This clone turned up a few times. The chain joins TRBV20-1 to TRBJ2-4, with 7 bases that match TRBD2. The CDR3 totals 15 residues. The germline CDR1 and CDR2 sequences are DFQATT and SNEGSKA (reference sequence). V lost 3 bases to trimming and J lost 9 bases; unmatched junction nucleotides: 14. In DNA form, the CDR3 reads TGCAGTGCTAGTGCGGGAGCGCAGGCGGGAAGCATTCAGTACTTC. Protein product: CSASAGAQAGSIQYF.